Listed below are T cell receptor beta chains from one sample, sequenced in a study of sequential checkpoint blockade in melanoma. Some clones are missing from TCRdb's copy, which holds only in-frame ones; the method was immunoSEQ multiplex PCR. This sample has 15,000 to 20,000 clones, with 26% found just once. This specimen consisted of tumor tissue (inferred from file names), obtained from a patient given nivolumab and ipilimumab in sequence. The receptors stem from a human donor with melanoma. The CDR3 runs from the conserved cysteine through the conserved F or W. Fields, in order: J gene, D gene, clone size, V gene, CDR3 protein, CDR3 DNA. D genes are given only for firm matches. The size entry is marked missing in some rows and otherwise reads once, few, many or a size class.

TRBJ2-3 | . | . | TRBV11-3 | CASSYQPGLGLDTQYF | TGTGCCAGCAGCTACCAACCGGGACTGGGGCTGGATACGCAGTATTTT
TRBJ2-7 | . | . | TRBV6-8 | CASSIGNRIYEQYF | TGTGCCAGCAGTATAGGGAATAGGATTTACGAGCAGTACTTC
TRBJ1-5 | TRBD1 | . | TRBV18 | CASSAGQVTGNQPQHF | TGTGCCAGCTCAGCGGGACAGGTCACCGGCAATCAGCCCCAGCATTTT
TRBJ2-4 | TRBD2 | . | TRBV29-1 | CSVASGISGGIQYF | TGCAGCGTAGCTTCCGGGATCTCGGGGGGGATTCAGTACTTC
TRBJ2-4 | . | few | TRBV9 | CASSPIIAKNIQYF | TGTGCCAGCAGCCCTATAATAGCCAAAAACATTCAGTACTTC
TRBJ1-5 | . | . | TRBV11-3 | CASSQDSSLNQPQHF | TGTGCCAGCAGTCAGGACAGCTCCCTTAATCAGCCCCAGCATTTT
TRBJ2-3 | TRBD2 | . | TRBV9 | CASSVALAGGLVTDTQYF | TGTGCCAGCAGCGTCGCGCTAGCGGGAGGGTTAGTCACAGATACGCAGTATTTT
TRBJ1-1 | . | few | TRBV7-6 | CASSFSGNLNTEAFF | TGTGCCAGCAGCTTCTCGGGAAACTTGAACACTGAAGCTTTCTTT
TRBJ2-5 | TRBD2 | many | TRBV11-3 | CASSSGLAGRETQYF | TGTGCCAGCAGCTCCGGACTAGCGGGACGGGAGACCCAGTACTTC
TRBJ2-7 | TRBD1 | few | TRBV11-3 | CASSLSTGGYEQYF | TGTGCCAGCAGCTTATCCACAGGGGGGTACGAGCAGTACTTC
TRBJ1-3 | . | few | TRBV6-8 | CASSRDSGNTIYF | TGTGCCAGCAGTAGGGACTCTGGAAACACCATATATTTT
TRBJ2-7 | . | few | TRBV28 | CASNSGSPTSYEQYF | TGTGCCAGCAACTCCGGCAGCCCAACATCCTACGAGCAGTACTTC
TRBJ2-7 | . | . | TRBV19 | CASSWVDRPYEQYF | TGTGCCAGTAGCTGGGTAGACAGACCCTACGAGCAGTACTTC
TRBJ2-1 | TRBD1 | . | TRBV11-1 | CASTTGTGVYNEQFF | TGTGCCAGCACCACCGGGACAGGGGTATACAATGAGCAGTTCTTC
TRBJ2-2 | TRBD1 | . | TRBV28 | CASRGTGAITGELFF | TGTGCCAGCAGGGGGACAGGGGCCATCACCGGGGAGCTGTTTTTT
TRBJ2-2 | TRBD2 | . | TRBV29-1 | CSVVGLAGGPGTGELFF | TGCAGCGTCGTCGGACTAGCGGGAGGGCCGGGAACCGGGGAGCTGTTTTTT
TRBJ2-2 | . | few | TRBV28 | CASRPDRTGELFF | TGTGCCAGCAGACCTGACAGAACCGGGGAGCTGTTTTTT
TRBJ1-1 | . | . | TRBV11-3 | CASSLKDGTNEAFF | TGTGCCAGCAGCTTAAAGGACGGGACGAATGAAGCTTTCTTT
TRBJ2-7 | TRBD2 | . | TRBV5-1 | CASSSRAGGAYEQYF | TGCGCCAGCAGCTCCCGAGCGGGAGGGGCTTACGAGCAGTACTTC
TRBJ2-3 | TRBD2 | . | TRBV11-3 | CASSLSGSWSDTQYF | TGTGCCAGCAGCCTTAGCGGGAGCTGGTCAGATACGCAGTATTTT
TRBJ2-5 | TRBD1 | few | TRBV28 | CAILQGDETQYF | TGTGCCATCCTGCAGGGGGATGAGACCCAGTACTTC
TRBJ2-2 | . | . | TRBV14 | CASSQEGLNTGELFF | TGTGCCAGCAGCCAAGAGGGACTGAACACCGGGGAGCTGTTTTTT
TRBJ2-7 | TRBD2 | once | TRBV14 | CASSQGLAGLYEQYF | TGTGCCAGCAGCCAAGGACTAGCGGGACTCTACGAGCAGTACTTC
TRBJ2-6 | . | . | TRBV12-5 | CASGFSTGAGANVLTF | TGTGCTAGTGGTTTTAGTACGGGTGCTGGGGCCAACGTCCTGACTTTC
TRBJ2-1 | TRBD2 | few | TRBV29-1 | CSGSVGGGSLGEQFF | TGCAGCGGGTCCGTTGGTGGCGGGAGTTTGGGGGAGCAGTTCTTC
TRBJ2-2 | TRBD2 | . | TRBV5-1 | CASSSGTSGRTNTGELFF | TGCGCCAGCAGCTCCGGGACTAGCGGGAGGACGAACACCGGGGAGCTGTTTTTT
TRBJ1-5 | . | few | TRBV6-8 | CASTYISNQPQHF | TGTGCCAGCACCTATATTTCCAATCAGCCCCAGCATTTT
TRBJ2-3 | . | . | TRBV6-8 | CASSAVGGKSTDTQYF | TGTGCCAGCAGTGCCGTGGGGGGTAAAAGCACAGATACGCAGTATTTT
TRBJ2-3 | . | . | TRBV9 | CASSVDTDTQYF | TGTGCCAGCAGCGTAGACACAGATACGCAGTATTTT
TRBJ2-2 | . | . | TRBV25-1 | CASSAYSGTNTGELFF | TGTGCCAGCAGTGCCTACTCCGGGACCAACACCGGGGAGCTGTTTTTT
TRBJ1-1 | . | . | TRBV18 | CASSGQLGTTEAFF | TGTGCCAGCTCAGGACAGTTGGGGACCACTGAAGCTTTCTTT
TRBJ2-2 | TRBD2 | . | TRBV6-8 | CASSPPGGATGELFF | TGTGCCAGCAGCCCCCCCGGGGGGGCTACCGGGGAGCTGTTTTTT
TRBJ2-5 | . | few | TRBV30 | CAWKPWTEPETQYF | TGTGCCTGGAAGCCTTGGACAGAGCCGGAGACCCAGTACTTC
TRBJ1-4 | TRBD1 | few | TRBV19 | CASKVGQGGPNEKLFF | TGTGCCAGTAAAGTCGGACAGGGTGGACCTAATGAAAAACTGTTTTTT
TRBJ2-2 | TRBD2 | few | TRBV11-3 | CASALAGGRNTGELFF | TGTGCCAGCGCCCTAGCGGGAGGACGGAACACCGGGGAGCTGTTTTTT
TRBJ1-2 | TRBD1 | . | TRBV28 | CASRAPGQGSRGYTF | TGTGCCAGCAGAGCCCCGGGACAGGGGAGTAGAGGCTACACCTTC